The sequence of this T cell receptor beta chain was determined in a study of T cell changes during pregnancy in multiple sclerosis. Germline trimming cut 1 base from V and 5 bases from J; bases unmatched to any gene: 7. CDR1 is LNHDA, CDR2 SQIVND, per germline (reference sequence). The length of the CDR3 is 15 residues. Profiled with immunoSEQ multiplex PCR; TCRdb holds only in-frame clones, not every one. Here the sample spans roughly 59,000 clones, 85% to 95% being singletons. The chain carries TRBV19 and TRBJ1-2; 7 bases align to TRBD1. The sequence was obtained from a female donor with multiple sclerosis, enrolled in a pregnancy study. The source was CD4+ T cells from peripheral blood mononuclear cells, collected before pregnancy. The CDR3 nucleotides are TGTGCCAGTAGTATAGTAGGACAGGCCACATATGGCTACACCTTC. Protein: CASSIVGQATYGYTF.